A selection of T cell receptor beta chains follows, all from one sample in a study of identical twins. TCRdb recomputed calls from the 5' RACE reads with MiXCR, one row per CDR3 protein. The repertoire has a few hundred thousand distinct CDR3 sequences, about 13% of them found once; the top ten carry about 0.97%. The sample was also reused in another study, on yellow fever vaccine responses in identical twins.

Material: CD4+ T cells sorted from blood. The receptors were sampled from a woman aged 18-35 years in good health. Each CDR3 is given with its conserved first and last residue. D genes are given only for firm matches. Some rows have no size entry. The others give once, few or many, or a class for an expanded clone.

size: few; D: .; V: TRBV20-1; J: TRBJ1-5; CDR3: CSALDRTENQPQHF; DNA: TGCAGTGCCCTCGACAGGACAGAAAATCAGCCCCAGCATTTT
size: few; D: .; V: TRBV29-1; J: TRBJ2-5; CDR3: CSVAPTPQETQYF; DNA: TGCAGCGTTGCCCCTACTCCTCAAGAGACCCAGTACTTC
size: few; D: .; V: TRBV6-1; J: TRBJ1-2; CDR3: CASTPDSVNYGYTF; DNA: TGTGCCAGCACCCCAGACAGCGTGAACTATGGCTACACCTTC
size: many; D: .; V: TRBV29-1; J: TRBJ2-5; CDR3: CSAGSRAQETQYF; DNA: TGCAGCGCAGGCTCGAGGGCCCAAGAGACCCAGTACTTC
size: few; D: TRBD2; V: TRBV7-3; J: TRBJ2-6; CDR3: CASSHSGGRGGANVLTF; DNA: TGTGCCAGCAGCCACTCGGGGGGGCGAGGTGGGGCCAACGTCCTGACTTTC
size: few; D: .; V: TRBV7-7; J: TRBJ2-5; CDR3: CASSSLPGETQYF; DNA: TGTGCTAGCAGCTCGCTCCCGGGGGAGACCCAGTACTTC
size: few; D: .; V: TRBV28; J: TRBJ1-2; CDR3: CASSPLDNPNYGYTF; DNA: TGTGCCAGCAGTCCACTCGACAATCCTAACTATGGCTACACCTTC
size: many; D: TRBD2; V: TRBV7-9; J: TRBJ2-3; CDR3: CASSPGLAGPRETQYF; DNA: TGTGCCAGCAGCCCTGGGCTAGCGGGGCCCCGAGAAACGCAGTATTTT
size: .; D: TRBD1; V: TRBV19; J: TRBJ2-2; CDR3: CASIDNRGTGELFF; DNA: TGTGCCAGTATAGACAACAGGGGCACCGGGGAGCTGTTTTTT
size: few; D: .; V: TRBV4-1; J: TRBJ2-2; CDR3: CASSQVATGELFF; DNA: TGCGCCAGCAGCCAAGTAGCGACCGGGGAGCTGTTTTTT
size: many; D: .; V: TRBV5-1; J: TRBJ2-3; CDR3: CASSLAGDLTDTQYF; DNA: TGCGCCAGCAGCTTGGCGGGGGACCTCACAGATACGCAGTATTTT
size: .; D: .; V: TRBV4-1; J: TRBJ2-5; CDR3: CASSQDGLETQYF; DNA: TGCGCCAGCAGCCAAGACGGGTTAGAGACCCAGTACTTC
size: many; D: .; V: TRBV11-2; J: TRBJ2-3; CDR3: CASSGRDFTDTQYF; DNA: TGTGCCAGCAGCGGACGCGACTTCACAGATACGCAGTATTTT
size: few; D: TRBD2; V: TRBV5-1; J: TRBJ2-3; CDR3: CASSLGLAIPRDTQYF; DNA: TGCGCCAGCAGCTTAGGACTAGCAATTCCACGGGATACGCAGTATTTT
size: .; D: .; V: TRBV9; J: TRBJ2-7; CDR3: CASSVGPSSYEQYF; DNA: TGTGCCAGCAGCGTAGGGCCCAGCTCCTACGAGCAGTACTTC
size: many; D: .; V: TRBV14; J: TRBJ2-1; CDR3: CASSQRGAWGNEQFF; DNA: TGTGCCAGCAGCCAACGGGGCGCGTGGGGCAATGAGCAGTTCTTC
size: .; D: TRBD1; V: TRBV27; J: TRBJ1-4; CDR3: CASSPRQGTDEKLFF; DNA: TGTGCCAGCAGTCCCCGACAGGGGACAGATGAAAAACTGTTTTTT
size: .; D: .; V: TRBV28; J: TRBJ2-7; CDR3: CASSLTTGYEQYF; DNA: TGTGCCAGCAGTTTAACGACAGGCTACGAGCAGTACTTC
size: few; D: TRBD2; V: TRBV20-1; J: TRBJ2-2; CDR3: CSARDPAGGTSTGELFF; DNA: TGCAGTGCTAGAGACCCAGCGGGGGGGACATCCACCGGGGAGCTGTTTTTT
size: many; D: .; V: TRBV5-1; J: TRBJ2-1; CDR3: CASSPPRASSYNEQFF; DNA: TGCGCCAGCAGCCCCCCGCGGGCTTCCTCCTACAATGAGCAGTTCTTC
size: .; D: TRBD2; V: TRBV5-1; J: TRBJ2-3; CDR3: CASSDSGVDTQYF; DNA: TGCGCCAGCAGCGACAGCGGGGTAGATACGCAGTATTTT
size: .; D: .; V: TRBV2; J: TRBJ2-7; CDR3: CASTRELQMDEQYF; DNA: TGTGCCAGCACCAGGGAATTGCAGATGGACGAGCAGTACTTC
size: many; D: .; V: TRBV5-1; J: TRBJ2-2; CDR3: CASSLAGRKNTGELFF; DNA: TGCGCCAGCAGCTTGGCCGGGCGGAAGAACACCGGGGAGCTGTTTTTT
size: .; D: .; V: TRBV2; J: TRBJ1-5; CDR3: CASTGSGNQPQHF; DNA: TGTGCCAGTACAGGATCTGGCAATCAGCCCCAGCATTTT
size: .; D: .; V: TRBV6-5; J: TRBJ2-5; CDR3: CASSLGRKGETQYF; DNA: TGTGCCAGCAGTTTGGGACGAAAAGGAGAGACCCAGTACTTC
size: .; D: .; V: TRBV10-3; J: TRBJ2-7; CDR3: CAISESVYTMNEQYF; DNA: TGTGCCATCAGTGAGTCAGTCTACACAATGAACGAGCAGTACTTC
size: .; D: TRBD2; V: TRBV11-2; J: TRBJ2-3; CDR3: CASSSVGRGSTDTQYF; DNA: TGTGCCAGCAGCTCCGTCGGGCGGGGGAGCACAGATACGCAGTATTTT
size: few; D: TRBD2; V: TRBV27; J: TRBJ2-1; CDR3: CASRSPHTSGGPSSYNEQFF; DNA: TGTGCCAGCAGATCACCCCACACTAGCGGGGGGCCGAGCTCCTACAATGAGCAGTTCTTC